The rows below give T cell receptor beta chains drawn from one sample of a study of cytomegalovirus exposure and HLA in healthy donors. Generated by immunoSEQ multiplex PCR, the TCRdb table keeps only in-frame clones and is missing some. Of hundreds of thousands of clones listed, more than 75% are singletons. What was sequenced was PBMCs. The receptor source for this set is a man aged 18 to 30 in good health and CMV-seropositive. The CDR3 runs from the conserved cysteine through the conserved F or W. The D gene is left open where the match is weak. Size is stated for part of the rows, as once, few or many counts, or as a class when the clone is expanded.

v_call	j_call	clone_size	d_call	cdr3_nt	cdr3_aa
TRBV5-1	TRBJ2-7	.	TRBD2	TGCGCCAGCAGCTTGGCCCTGCTAGCGGGACCTTACGAGCAGTACTTC	CASSLALLAGPYEQYF
TRBV7-8	TRBJ2-1	.	TRBD1	TGTGCCAGCAGCCACTGGACAGGGTACAATGAGCAGTTCTTC	CASSHWTGYNEQFF
TRBV4-3	TRBJ1-4	.	.	TGCGCCAGCAGCCCCGGGGATAGGTCCTTTAATGAAAAACTGTTTTTT	CASSPGDRSFNEKLFF
TRBV5-1	TRBJ2-7	.	.	TGCGCCAGCAGCTTGGTAAACAGCAGAGGCTACGAGCAGTACTTC	CASSLVNSRGYEQYF
TRBV4-1	TRBJ2-3	.	.	TGCGCCAGCAGCCAAGCTCAGGCAGATACGCAGTATTTT	CASSQAQADTQYF
TRBV2	TRBJ1-1	once	.	TGTGCCAGCAGTGAAAGTATAACAGGGAAGAACACTGAAGCTTTCTTT	CASSESITGKNTEAFF
TRBV10-3	TRBJ1-2	.	.	TGTGCCATCAGTGACCTGAGGGCGGACAGAGGAACTGGCTACACCTTC	CAISDLRADRGTGYTF
TRBV6-5	TRBJ2-1	.	TRBD1	TGTGCCAGCAGTTACTCGCCCCAGGGGGCTAACAATGAGCAGTTCTTC	CASSYSPQGANNEQFF
TRBV7-2	TRBJ2-2	.	TRBD1	TGTGCCAGCAGCCGGACAGGGGGATTAACCGGGGAGCTGTTTTTT	CASSRTGGLTGELFF
TRBV7-2	TRBJ2-5	once	.	TGTGCCAGCAGCTTAGCTAAGCCGGACAGATATCAAGAGACCCAGTACTTC	CASSLAKPDRYQETQYF
TRBV11-1	TRBJ2-5	.	TRBD2	TGTGCCAGCAGCTTACGTAGCGGGAGTGGAGGAGAGACCCAGTACTTC	CASSLRSGSGGETQYF
TRBV15	TRBJ2-7	.	TRBD1	TGTGCCACCGCCGAGGGGGCGGACGAGCAGTACTTC	CATAEGADEQYF